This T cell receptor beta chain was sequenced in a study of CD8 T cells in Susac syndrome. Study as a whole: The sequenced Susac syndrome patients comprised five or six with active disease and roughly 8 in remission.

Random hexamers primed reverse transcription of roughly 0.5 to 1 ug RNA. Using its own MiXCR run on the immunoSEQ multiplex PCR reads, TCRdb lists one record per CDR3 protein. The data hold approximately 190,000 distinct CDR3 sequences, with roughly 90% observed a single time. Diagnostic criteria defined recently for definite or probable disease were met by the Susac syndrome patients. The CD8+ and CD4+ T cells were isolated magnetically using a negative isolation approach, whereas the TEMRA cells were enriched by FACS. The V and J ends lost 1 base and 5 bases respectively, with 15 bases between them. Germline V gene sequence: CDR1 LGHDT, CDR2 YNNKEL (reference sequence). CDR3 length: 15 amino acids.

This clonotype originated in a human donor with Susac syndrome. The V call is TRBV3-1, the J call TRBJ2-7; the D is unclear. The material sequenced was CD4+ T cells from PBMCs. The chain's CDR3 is CASSQGLGQPNEQYF. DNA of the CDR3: TGTGCCAGCAGCCAAGGATTAGGTCAACCGAACGAGCAGTACTTC.